The rows below give T cell receptor beta chains drawn from one sample of a study of blood T cells in healthy people across ages. In TCRdb, the 5' RACE reads were re-called with MiXCR into one record per CDR3 protein. The sample lists some 900,000 distinct CDR3 sequences, around 48% occurring once. Sample: blood. Every receptor here comes from a man aged 25-45 years in good health. Both conserved end residues are part of each CDR3. Fields, in order: D gene, V gene, clone size, J gene, CDR3 DNA, CDR3 protein. D genes are given only for firm matches. Clone size is shown for a subset of rows, as once, few, many or a class of expanded clone.

>-|TRBV20-1|-|TRBJ2-7
TGCAGTGCTGAGGGACGAGACTACGAGCAGTACTTC
CSAEGRDYEQYF
>TRBD1|TRBV29-1|few|TRBJ2-3
TGCAGCGTTGATTCGGGACAGGGGGCAAATACGCAGTATTTT
CSVDSGQGANTQYF
>-|TRBV20-1|-|TRBJ1-1
TGCAGTGCTAGGGAGACAAACGAAGCTTTCTTT
CSARETNEAFF
>-|TRBV29-1|-|TRBJ2-3
TGCAGCGTTGAATCTATAGGGCACCCGGACGGGACAGATACGCAGTATTTT
CSVESIGHPDGTDTQYF
>-|TRBV6-5|-|TRBJ1-5
TGTGCCAGCAGTTACTCGCCCGGCTATCAGCCCCAGCATTTT
CASSYSPGYQPQHF
>-|TRBV6-6|once|TRBJ1-1
TGTGCCAGCCAAGCGGCCGGAGAGAACACTGAAGCTTTCTTT
CASQAAGENTEAFF
>-|TRBV7-2|-|TRBJ2-3
TGTGCCAGCAGCTCCTGGACTCCCGGGGTAGGGACGCAGTATTTT
CASSSWTPGVGTQYF
>-|TRBV7-2|-|TRBJ1-1
TGTGCCAGCAGTAGACAGTACACCACTGAAGCTTTCTTT
CASSRQYTTEAFF
>TRBD1|TRBV7-2|-|TRBJ2-5
TGTGCCAGCAGCTCCGGGACAGGGTCAGAGACCCAGTACTTC
CASSSGTGSETQYF
>TRBD1|TRBV28|few|TRBJ2-7
TGTGCCACCTCTCCGGGGACAGGGTCCTACGAGCAGTACTTC
CATSPGTGSYEQYF
>-|TRBV7-9|-|TRBJ2-3
TGTGCCAGCATTATATCCCAGCTGCGGGGCACAGATACGCAGTATTTT
CASIISQLRGTDTQYF
>TRBD2|TRBV11-2|-|TRBJ2-1
TGTGCCAGCAGCGCCCGACTAGCGGGGGGGCTCTACAATGAGCAGTTCTTC
CASSARLAGGLYNEQFF